These 25 T cell receptor beta chains came from one sample sequenced in a study of spatial heterogeneity in lung cancer. TCRdb reanalysed the 5' RACE reads using MiXCR and keeps one entry per CDR3 protein. The top ten hold 20% to 25% of the sample, which has fewer than 150,000 distinct CDR3 sequences, 11% seen once. This sample's time point: blood at routine non-recurrence follow-up after resection. Source: PBMCs, taken at follow-up. These receptors originate from a female donor with early-stage non-small cell lung cancer.

The rearrangement links TRBV7-9 to TRBJ2-5, with TRBD1 matching 9 bases. V was pared by 4 bases and J by 5 bases, with 11 bases of the junction left unmatched. CDR3 length: 16 residues. Germline V gene lookup returns CDR1 SEHNR and CDR2 FQNEAQ (reference sequence). Written as DNA, the CDR3 is TGTGCCAGCAGCTCGCTCCCGGGACAGGGTCGCGAGACCCAGTACTTC. It yields the protein CASSSLPGQGRETQYF.

This clonotype was counted at least ten times. The chain employs TRBV4-2 and TRBJ2-4; TRBD2 matches at 7 bases. The CDR3 is made up of 18 amino acids. Trimming cost V 4 bases and J 1 base; bases outside gene matches: 13. CDR1 is LGHNA, CDR2 YNFKEQ, per germline. CDR3 coding DNA: TGTGCCAGCAGCCCTCAAGCGGGCGGGAGAGAGGCCAAAAACATTCAGTACTTC. Residues: CASSPQAGGREAKNIQYF.

This chain connects TRBV12-5 to TRBJ2-1; TRBD2 matches 13 bases. J lost 10 bases, V lost 2 bases, and 11 bases had no gene match. Germline loops: CDR1 LGHNT, CDR2 FRNRAP. The CDR3 sequence is 17 residues long. The CDR3 DNA reads TGTGCTAGTGGTTTGACTAGCGGGAGGGCATCGTGGGGCGAGCAGTTCTTC. Translated, it gives CASGLTSGRASWGEQFF.

The V call is TRBV12-3 or TRBV12-4, the J call TRBJ1-2; D uncertain. The V end lost 4 bases, the J end lost 7 bases, and 19 bases lay between the germline ends. The CDR3 is made up of 15 amino acids. In nucleotides, the CDR3 is TGTGCCAGCAGTTCGACTCCGGCTGGGAGGAGTGGCTACACCTTC. Amino acids: CASSSTPAGRSGYTF.

The chain couples TRBV20-1 to TRBJ2-6; D may be TRBD1 (5 bases). The germline CDR1 and CDR2 sequences are DFQATT and SNEGSKA (reference sequence). V was shortened by 2 bases and J by 5 bases, with 10 bases between the two germline ends. This CDR3 is 14 amino acids long. The CDR3 coding sequence is TGCAGTGCTAGACGGCAGGGATGGGCCAACGTCCTGACTTTC. This translates into CSARRQGWANVLTF.

This clonotype was picked up a small number of times. V usage is TRBV6-5 and J usage is TRBJ1-5, with D uncertain. CDR1 and CDR2 from the germline V gene are MNHEY and SVGAGI. V was pared by 8 bases and J by 1 base, with 9 bases between. The CDR3 is 13 residues long. Here the CDR3 DNA reads TGTGCCAGCCTCGGTCCCAGCAATCAGCCCCAGCATTTT. It is translated as CASLGPSNQPQHF.

This clonotype was observed a handful of times. The V call is TRBV5-5, the J call TRBJ1-4; D gene uncertain. This CDR3 has 14 residues. The V end lost 0 bases, the J end lost 7 bases, and 10 bases lay between the germline ends. Germline lookup yields CDR1 SGHKS and CDR2 YYEKEE (reference sequence). DNA for the CDR3: TGTGCCAGCAGCTTGGGCTCGGCGGGTGAAAAACTGTTTTTT. Translated, it gives CASSLGSAGEKLFF.

The chain uses TRBV20-1 and TRBJ1-5, with D uncertain. The germline CDR1 and CDR2 sequences are DFQATT and SNEGSKA (reference sequence). The length of the CDR3 is 12 residues. Trimming took off 2 bases at V and 4 bases at J, with 6 bases between the two ends. CDR3 protein: CSARHSNQPQHF. The DNA for the CDR3 is TGCAGTGCTAGACATAGTAATCAGCCCCAGCATTTT.

V is TRBV27 and J is TRBJ2-1; D is perhaps TRBD2 (5 bases). CDR1 is MNHEY and CDR2 is SMNVEV in the germline V gene (reference sequence). The V end lost 1 base, the J end lost 5 bases, and 15 bases lay between the germline ends. The CDR3 consists of 16 residues. Here the CDR3 DNA reads TGTGCCAGCAGTTTATTCTCGGCGGGTCGAAACAATGAGCAGTTCTTC. Translation gives CASSLFSAGRNNEQFF.

The chain links TRBV5-6 to TRBJ1-2; 8 bases match TRBD1. The ends lost 4 bases at V and 4 bases at J; junction bases unmatched: 6. The CDR3 is made up of 14 amino acids. Germline-derived CDR1 and CDR2 are SGHDT and YYEEEE. Written as DNA, the CDR3 is TGTGCCAGCAGCCTTATCACAGGGGGCTATGGCTACACCTTC. It translates to CASSLITGGYGYTF.

The sample holds many counts of this clonotype. The chain carries TRBV20-1 and TRBJ2-7; no firm D call. Trimming pared 2 bases from V and 1 base from J, leaving 6 bases between. This CDR3 has 12 amino acids. Germline V lookup: CDR1 DFQATT, CDR2 SNEGSKA (reference sequence). CDR3 residues: CSARSGSYEQYV. CDR3 DNA sequence: TGCAGTGCTAGATCCGGTTCCTACGAGCAGTACGTC.

The chain employs TRBV6-1 and TRBJ1-1, with TRBD1 matching over 8 bases. The CDR3 is 17 residues long. Germline trimming cut 0 bases from V and 0 bases from J; bases unmatched to any gene: 6. Germline V gene lookup returns CDR1 MNHNS and CDR2 SASEGT. The DNA of the CDR3 is TGTGCCAGCAGTGAAGCTGGACAGGGCAGGATGAACACTGAAGCTTTCTTT. Encoded protein: CASSEAGQGRMNTEAFF.

This clonotype appeared a few times. The rearrangement links TRBV11-1 to TRBJ2-2; possibly TRBD1 for D (6 bases). Germline lookup yields CDR1 SGHAT and CDR2 FQDESV (reference sequence). V dropped 2 bases and J dropped 5 bases, with 12 bases sitting between them. The CDR3 runs 15 residues. The CDR3 region has the DNA TGTGCCAGCAGCTTAAGGGCAGGGGATACCGGGGAGCTGTTTTTT. Its protein is CASSLRAGDTGELFF.

V gene TRBV28 combines with J gene TRBJ1-5; D may be TRBD1 (6 bases). Germline V gives CDR1 MDHEN, CDR2 SYDVKM. The germline V and J ends were trimmed by 2 bases and 4 bases, with 12 bases remaining between them. The CDR3 covers 15 residues. The CDR3 region has the DNA TGTGCCAGCAGTTTAGTTTTGGACAGTAATCAGCCCCAGCATTTT. This codes for CASSLVLDSNQPQHF. The entire variable domain, with the rest obtained from reference TRBV28 and TRBJ1-5, is as follows: DVKVTQSSRYLVKRTGEKVFLECVQDMDHENMFWYRQDPGLGLRLIYFSYDVKMKEKGDIPEGYSVSREKKERFSLILESASTNQTSMYLCASSLVLDSNQPQHFGDGTRLSIL.

This clonotype came up a few times. The chain uses TRBV19 and TRBJ1-5; maybe TRBD1 (5 bases). Trimming cost V 0 bases and J 7 bases, with 13 bases left between them. Germline CDR1 reads LNHDA; CDR2 reads SQIVND (reference sequence). This CDR3 region has 15 residues. In DNA form, the CDR3 reads TGTGCCAGTAGTATAGATTCCGGGGCGGGCCAGCCCCAGCATTTT. It specifies CASSIDSGAGQPQHF.

This clonotype has just a few counts. This chain joins TRBV20-1 and TRBJ1-2; 10 bases are a match to TRBD1. The CDR3 covers 15 residues. Unmatched junction bases numbered 10, after V lost 6 bases and J lost 3 bases. Germline CDR1 reads DFQATT; CDR2 reads SNEGSKA (reference sequence). Here the CDR3 reads CSAPPGTGVDYGYTF. CDR3 bases: TGCAGTGCCCCCCCCGGGACAGGGGTCGACTATGGCTACACCTTC.

Only a few counts were recorded for this clonotype. V usage is TRBV12-3 or TRBV12-4 and J usage is TRBJ1-5; 9 positions agree with TRBD1. Unmatched junction bases numbered 1, after V lost 3 bases and J lost 4 bases. The CDR3 runs to 14 residues. CDR3: CASSFGTGNQPQHF. The CDR3 DNA follows: TGTGCCAGCAGTTTTGGGACAGGGAATCAGCCCCAGCATTTT.

At least ten counts were recorded for this clonotype. The CDR3 coding sequence is TGTGCCAGCAGCTCCCAGCCCAGGCTAGCGGGTGATGAGCAGTTCTTC. Amino acids: CASSSQPRLAGDEQFF. The chain is built from TRBV7-2 and TRBJ2-1, with 8 positions matching TRBD2. V lost 4 bases to trimming and J lost 8 bases; unmatched junction nucleotides: 13. Germline V gene data show CDR1 as SGHTA and CDR2 as FQGNSA. This CDR3 has 16 residues. Full variable domain (rest looked up from reference TRBV7-2 and TRBJ2-1): GAGVSQSPSNKVTEKGKDVELRCDPISGHTALYWYRQSLGQGLEFLIYFQGNSAPDKSGLPSDRFSAERTGGSVSTLTIQRTQQEDSAVYLCASSSQPRLAGDEQFFGPGTRLTVL.

This chain connects TRBV20-1 to TRBJ2-7; TRBD1 agrees at 10 bases. The germline gives CDR1 DFQATT, CDR2 SNEGSKA (reference sequence). CDR3 size: 15 residues. V lost 6 bases, J lost 6 bases, and 14 bases stayed unmatched. The CDR3 DNA follows: TGCAGTGCCCACCCGGGACAGGGGATGATTCGCGAGCAGTACTTC. This translates into CSAHPGQGMIREQYF.

This chain uses TRBV5-1 with TRBJ1-1; D remains ambiguous. CDR1 SGHRS and CDR2 YFSETQ come from the germline V gene. Deletions cut 4 bases from V and 1 base from J, with 11 bases between. The length of the CDR3 is 14 residues. CDR3: CASSEQFENTEAFF. Written as DNA, the CDR3 is TGCGCCAGCAGCGAACAGTTTGAGAACACTGAAGCTTTCTTT.

V and J are TRBV6-4 and TRBJ1-1, with no clear D. Deletions cut 6 bases from V and 12 bases from J, with 17 bases between. CDR1 and CDR2 (germline): MRHNA, SNTAGT. This CDR3 has 12 amino acids. CDR3 DNA sequence: TGTGCCAGCAGCCCCCCGGCAGCCGGGACTTTCTTT. Encoded protein: CASSPPAAGTFF.

The chain combines TRBV10-3 with TRBJ1-5, with 7 bases identical to TRBD1. Trimming at V came to 10 bases and at J to 0 bases, leaving 6 bases not matched to a gene. This CDR3 is built from 14 residues. Germline-derived CDR1 and CDR2 are ENHRY and SYGVKD. This chain's CDR3 is CATTGQISNQPQHF. The CDR3, as DNA: TGTGCCACTACGGGACAGATTAGCAATCAGCCCCAGCATTTT.

This clonotype was seen at least ten times. The chain joins TRBV28 to TRBJ1-5, with a possible D match to TRBD1 (5 bases). Between the trimmed V and J ends, which lost 6 bases and 3 bases, there was a span of 6 bases. This CDR3 spans 12 amino acids. Looked up from germline, CDR1 is MDHEN and CDR2 is SYDVKM. This CDR3 is CASRGANQPQHF. The CDR3 nucleotides are TGTGCCAGCAGAGGGGCCAATCAGCCCCAGCATTTT.

The chain uses TRBV6-6 and TRBJ1-5; D is undetermined. Germline V CDR1 and CDR2: MNHNY, SVGAGI (reference sequence). Trimming cost V 6 bases and J 0 bases, with 3 bases left between them. The CDR3 covers 12 residues. The CDR3, as DNA: TGTGCCAGCAGGCATAGCAATCAGCCCCAGCATTTT. It translates to CASRHSNQPQHF.

This clonotype was observed a handful of times. J is TRBJ2-7 and V is TRBV9, with D perhaps TRBD2 (5 bases). Germline lookup yields CDR1 SGDLS and CDR2 YYNGEE. The germline V and J ends were trimmed by 0 bases and 4 bases, with 14 bases remaining between them. CDR3 size: 15 residues. The CDR3 sequence is CASSVDARPGYEQYF. The CDR3 bases are TGTGCCAGCAGCGTAGATGCCAGACCGGGATACGAGCAGTACTTC.